The 2 T cell receptor beta chains below come from one sample, sequenced in a study of blood T cell repertoires in COVID-19. TCRdb keeps only in-frame clones here, not all; method: immunoSEQ multiplex PCR. Of around 180,000 clones in the sample, 74% were seen once. Material for sequencing was peripheral blood. The receptors come from a woman over 75 with acute or convalescent COVID-19.

V usage is TRBV28 and J usage is TRBJ2-7, with D tentatively TRBD2 (5 bases). Trimming left V 5 bases short and J 1 base short, with 15 bases between. Germline CDR1 MDHEN, CDR2 SYDVKM. CDR3 length: 15 amino acids. DNA of the CDR3: TGTGCCAGCAGTCCCGCAGGACTCCGGTCCTACGAGCAGTACTTC. Amino acid sequence: CASSPAGLRSYEQYF.

The chain couples TRBV2 to TRBJ2-3, with D possibly matching TRBD2 (5 bases). The V end lost 6 bases, the J end lost 4 bases, and 20 bases lay between the germline ends. Germline V gene data show CDR1 as SNHLY and CDR2 as FYNNEI. The CDR3 loop spans 16 amino acids. The chain's CDR3 is CASRGGPSLGADTQYF. The CDR3 nucleotides are TGTGCCAGCAGAGGAGGACCATCCCTGGGCGCAGATACGCAGTATTTT.